This TCR beta chain was retrieved from a study of STAT3 mutations in large granular lymphocyte leukemia. Details on this clone: The antigen is not known.

The data were produced by immunoSEQ multiplex PCR, yet TCRdb's version contains in-frame clones alone and is incomplete. The top ten clones hold under 50% of a sample with around 7,800 clones, 91% of them seen once. General study findings and limits: Every T-cell large granular lymphocyte leukemia patient had at least one immunodominant TCR beta clonotype.

The receptor's source is a middle-aged man with T-cell large granular lymphocyte leukemia. Some clones in this sample may be carry-over from other donors' samples. The specimen sequenced was peripheral blood mononuclear cells.

CDR3 in DNA: TGCGCCAGCAGCTCCCGGGGGACTGAGAACACTGAAGCTTTCTTT. As protein: CASSSRGTENTEAFF. This chain connects TRBV5-1 to TRBJ1-1; a possible D gene is TRBD1 (5 bases). Trimming took off 3 bases at V and 1 base at J, with 13 bases between the two ends. The CDR3 is 15 amino acids. Germline assignment: CDR1 SGHRS and CDR2 YFSETQ.